The clone carrying this TCR beta chain came up a few times. Its target is not known. The sample belongs to a study of T cell repertoires in cytomegalovirus infection. Study-level information: Public TCR beta signatures indicated both CMV infection and matching HLA type. Whole-study results and caveats: Summed frequency of public TCR beta families distinguished CMV carriers with the relevant HLA. The ex vivo response was dominated by HLA-C-restricted CMV-specific TCR beta clonotypes.

Using its own MiXCR run on the reads, TCRdb lists one record per CDR3 protein. In the table there are roughly 500,000 distinct CDR3 sequences, 16% of which are singletons. With 5 bases removed from V and 2 bases from J, the gap between germline ends came to 12 bases. Germline V CDR1 and CDR2: DFQATT, SNEGSKA (reference sequence). The CDR3 has 13 residues. Material for sequencing was CD8+ T cells from PBMCs. This chain uses TRBV20-1 with TRBJ1-1; D may be TRBD1 (6 bases). The receptor was isolated from a human donor in good health (CMV status not recorded). Some clones in this sample may be carry-over from other donors' samples. The CDR3 nucleotides are TGCAGTGCTCTTAGGACAGCCAACACTGAAGCTTTCTTT. This translates into CSALRTANTEAFF.